The rows below give T cell receptor beta chains drawn from one sample of a study of regulatory T cells in long-lasting Graves disease. TCRdb used MiXCR to reprocess the multiplex PCR reads, holding one entry per CDR3 protein. Of hundreds of thousands of distinct CDR3 sequences detected, approximately 15% appear once; the ten largest clones hold less than 35%. The sample also formed part of further work on T cells in Graves' hyperthyroidism and ophthalmopathy.

This specimen was peripheral blood mononuclear cells (PBMCs), taken at new diagnosis, from a patient treated with antithyroid drugs. These receptors originate from a man aged 40-49 years with Graves disease. CDR3s include the opening cysteine and the closing phenylalanine or tryptophan. Fields, in order: CDR3 DNA, CDR3 protein, V gene, clone size, D gene, J gene. A D gene is named only where the DNA matches it firmly. Clone sizes are given selectively: once, few, many, or a class where the clone is expanded.

CDR3 DNA: TGTGCCAGCAGCTTAGGACGACAGGCTGGCTACACCTTC
CDR3 protein: CASSLGRQAGYTF
V gene: TRBV7-2
clone size: few
D gene: NA
J gene: TRBJ1-2

CDR3 DNA: TGTGCCAGCAGCGCGGGACAGGGGAACTATGGCTACACCTTC
CDR3 protein: CASSAGQGNYGYTF
V gene: TRBV6-2/TRBV6-3
clone size: many
D gene: TRBD1
J gene: TRBJ1-2

CDR3 DNA: TGTGCCAGCAGTCACAGGGGGCAGGGAGAGACCCAGTACTTC
CDR3 protein: CASSHRGQGETQYF
V gene: TRBV6-2/TRBV6-3
clone size: many
D gene: TRBD1
J gene: TRBJ2-5

CDR3 DNA: TGTGCCAGCAGCCAAGAATACGTGGGACTAGGTAGCACAGATACGCAGTATTTT
CDR3 protein: CASSQEYVGLGSTDTQYF
V gene: TRBV4-2
clone size: NA
D gene: TRBD2
J gene: TRBJ2-3

CDR3 DNA: TGCGCCAGCAGCTTGGACCCCACGGGCGAGCAGTACTTC
CDR3 protein: CASSLDPTGEQYF
V gene: TRBV5-1
clone size: many
D gene: NA
J gene: TRBJ2-7

CDR3 DNA: TGCAGTGCTAGAGACGGGGCCCTAGGGGATTCACCCCTCCACTTT
CDR3 protein: CSARDGALGDSPLHF
V gene: TRBV20-1
clone size: few
D gene: NA
J gene: TRBJ1-6

CDR3 DNA: TGTGCCAGCAGCACAACTAGCGGGGGGACGGAGACCCAGTACTTC
CDR3 protein: CASSTTSGGTETQYF
V gene: TRBV7-2
clone size: NA
D gene: TRBD2
J gene: TRBJ2-5

CDR3 DNA: TGCAGTGCTAGAGCATGGGGGGGCGCCTCCTATAATTCACCCCTCCACTTT
CDR3 protein: CSARAWGGASYNSPLHF
V gene: TRBV20-1
clone size: NA
D gene: NA
J gene: TRBJ1-6

CDR3 DNA: TGTGCCAGCAGGCCTGGGGAGGCAGGGGGCCCGAACACTGAAGCTTTCTTT
CDR3 protein: CASRPGEAGGPNTEAFF
V gene: TRBV6-1
clone size: many
D gene: TRBD1
J gene: TRBJ1-1

CDR3 DNA: TGTGCCAGCAGTGAACGGCTGGGCGGGGGATACGAAAAACTGTTTTTT
CDR3 protein: CASSERLGGGYEKLFF
V gene: TRBV6-1
clone size: NA
D gene: NA
J gene: TRBJ1-4

CDR3 DNA: TGCAGTGCTCCGGACAGCACGAACTCTGGGGCCAACGTCCTGACTTTC
CDR3 protein: CSAPDSTNSGANVLTF
V gene: TRBV20-1
clone size: many
D gene: NA
J gene: TRBJ2-6

CDR3 DNA: TGTGCCAGCAGCTCGGAACAGGTTCTCACTGAAGCTTTCTTT
CDR3 protein: CASSSEQVLTEAFF
V gene: TRBV7-8
clone size: NA
D gene: NA
J gene: TRBJ1-1

CDR3 DNA: TGCGCCAGCAGCTATGTAGTGGGGACTGAAGCTTTCTTT
CDR3 protein: CASSYVVGTEAFF
V gene: TRBV5-1
clone size: many
D gene: NA
J gene: TRBJ1-1

CDR3 DNA: TGTGCCAGCAGCTTAGGGCCATACAATGAGCAGTTCTTC
CDR3 protein: CASSLGPYNEQFF
V gene: TRBV5-1
clone size: many
D gene: NA
J gene: TRBJ2-1

CDR3 DNA: TGTGCCAGCAGTTTTGGGACAGGCGAAGAGACCCAGTACTTT
CDR3 protein: CASSFGTGEETQYF
V gene: TRBV6-9
clone size: NA
D gene: TRBD1
J gene: TRBJ2-5

CDR3 DNA: TGCGCCAGCAGCCAGGGTTCCTCCGGGGTCACTGAAGCTTTCTTT
CDR3 protein: CASSQGSSGVTEAFF
V gene: TRBV4-1
clone size: NA
D gene: NA
J gene: TRBJ1-1

CDR3 DNA: TGTGCCAGCTCAAGACAAACCTCTGGAAACACCATATATTTT
CDR3 protein: CASSRQTSGNTIYF
V gene: TRBV18
clone size: many
D gene: NA
J gene: TRBJ1-3

CDR3 DNA: TGTGCCAGCACCCTCTCGGTCGACTATGGCTACACCTTC
CDR3 protein: CASTLSVDYGYTF
V gene: TRBV28
clone size: NA
D gene: NA
J gene: TRBJ1-2

CDR3 DNA: TGCGCCAGCAGCTTGGGGCCGGCCCAAGAGACCCAGTACTTC
CDR3 protein: CASSLGPAQETQYF
V gene: TRBV5-1
clone size: NA
D gene: NA
J gene: TRBJ2-5

CDR3 DNA: TGTGCCAGCAGTGAAGCTGTAGGGAGGGGAAATCAGCCCCAGCATTTT
CDR3 protein: CASSEAVGRGNQPQHF
V gene: TRBV2
clone size: many
D gene: NA
J gene: TRBJ1-5

CDR3 DNA: TGCGCCAGCAGCCTGGGAGGGCTAGCGATAGGTGAGCAGTTCTTC
CDR3 protein: CASSLGGLAIGEQFF
V gene: TRBV5-1
clone size: NA
D gene: TRBD2
J gene: TRBJ2-1

CDR3 DNA: TGTGCCAGCAGTTACTCCCGTAATACGTGGGGCTACACCTTC
CDR3 protein: CASSYSRNTWGYTF
V gene: TRBV6-5
clone size: NA
D gene: NA
J gene: TRBJ1-2

CDR3 DNA: TGTGCCTGGACCTTCGGACAGCTGAAATGGGAGACCCAGTACTTC
CDR3 protein: CAWTFGQLKWETQYF
V gene: TRBV30
clone size: many
D gene: NA
J gene: TRBJ2-5

CDR3 DNA: TGTGCCAGTAGTATAGATCCCCCTTCGGGGAGTAGGGATACGCAGTATTTT
CDR3 protein: CASSIDPPSGSRDTQYF
V gene: TRBV19
clone size: few
D gene: NA
J gene: TRBJ2-3

CDR3 DNA: TGTGCCAGCAGTGAAGGCCCGCGCAATCAGCCCCAGCATTTT
CDR3 protein: CASSEGPRNQPQHF
V gene: TRBV6-1
clone size: many
D gene: NA
J gene: TRBJ1-5

CDR3 DNA: TGCGCCAGCAGCCGTAACGGGGGTCTCGTAAACACCGGGGAGCTGTTTTTT
CDR3 protein: CASSRNGGLVNTGELFF
V gene: TRBV5-1
clone size: few
D gene: NA
J gene: TRBJ2-2

CDR3 DNA: TGTGCCAGCAGTTTATTTGGGACAGACGAGCAGTACTTC
CDR3 protein: CASSLFGTDEQYF
V gene: TRBV28
clone size: NA
D gene: TRBD1
J gene: TRBJ2-7

CDR3 DNA: TGTGCCAGCAGCGTAGGGGAGCGGGGGACCTACGAGCAGTACTTC
CDR3 protein: CASSVGERGTYEQYF
V gene: TRBV9
clone size: many
D gene: TRBD2
J gene: TRBJ2-7

CDR3 DNA: TGTGCCAGCAGTCCCTCCTCCGGAGCCCGTGATGAGCAGTTCTTC
CDR3 protein: CASSPSSGARDEQFF
V gene: TRBV28
clone size: many
D gene: NA
J gene: TRBJ2-1

CDR3 DNA: TGCAGTGCTAGGGGGACAGGGGCGATAGGAAGCTCCTACAATGAGCAGTTCTTC
CDR3 protein: CSARGTGAIGSSYNEQFF
V gene: TRBV20-1
clone size: many
D gene: TRBD1
J gene: TRBJ2-1

CDR3 DNA: TGCAGCGTTGGAAGGTCCCAGGGGGACGAGCAGTACTTC
CDR3 protein: CSVGRSQGDEQYF
V gene: TRBV29-1
clone size: NA
D gene: TRBD1
J gene: TRBJ2-7

CDR3 DNA: TGTGCCAGCATCACCGGGACAGGACCCTATAATTCACCCCTCCACTTT
CDR3 protein: CASITGTGPYNSPLHF
V gene: TRBV6-2/TRBV6-3
clone size: many
D gene: TRBD1
J gene: TRBJ1-6

CDR3 DNA: TGTGCCAGCAGCTTGGAAGTAAACACCATATATTTT
CDR3 protein: CASSLEVNTIYF
V gene: TRBV5-6
clone size: few
D gene: NA
J gene: TRBJ1-3

CDR3 DNA: TGCAGTGCTAGAGTGGTAAGGGGCGCGGGGACCAACACTGAAGCTTTCTTT
CDR3 protein: CSARVVRGAGTNTEAFF
V gene: TRBV20-1
clone size: few
D gene: NA
J gene: TRBJ1-1

CDR3 DNA: TGTGCCAGCAGTTCGACGCACCGGGACGAGCAGTACTTC
CDR3 protein: CASSSTHRDEQYF
V gene: TRBV28
clone size: NA
D gene: NA
J gene: TRBJ2-7

CDR3 DNA: TGTGCCAGCAGCATCGGACTAGCGAGCACAGATACGCAGTATTTT
CDR3 protein: CASSIGLASTDTQYF
V gene: TRBV5-8
clone size: many
D gene: TRBD2
J gene: TRBJ2-3

CDR3 DNA: TGCAGTGCTAGAGTCCGAATGAACACTGAAGCTTTCTTT
CDR3 protein: CSARVRMNTEAFF
V gene: TRBV20-1
clone size: many
D gene: NA
J gene: TRBJ1-1

CDR3 DNA: TGTGCCAGCAGTACGACTAGCGGGGGGGCCTCGCCGGAATATTCCTCGCAGTATTTT
CDR3 protein: CASSTTSGGASPEYSSQYF
V gene: TRBV27
clone size: many
D gene: TRBD2
J gene: TRBJ2-3

CDR3 DNA: TGTGCCAGCAGCACCCTACTAGCGGGACCGCAGTATTTT
CDR3 protein: CASSTLLAGPQYF
V gene: TRBV13
clone size: many
D gene: TRBD2
J gene: TRBJ2-3

CDR3 DNA: TGCGCCAGCAGGGGACGGACAGGGGGCACAGATACGCAGTATTTT
CDR3 protein: CASRGRTGGTDTQYF
V gene: TRBV5-1
clone size: many
D gene: TRBD1
J gene: TRBJ2-3

CDR3 DNA: TGTGCCAGCAGCCCACGCGGGTGGACAGGACTTCCCAAAGATACGCAGTATTTT
CDR3 protein: CASSPRGWTGLPKDTQYF
V gene: TRBV7-8
clone size: many
D gene: TRBD1
J gene: TRBJ2-3

CDR3 DNA: TGCGCCAGCAGCCAAGATCCGAGTCTCTTGAACACTGAAGCTTTCTTT
CDR3 protein: CASSQDPSLLNTEAFF
V gene: TRBV4-1
clone size: few
D gene: NA
J gene: TRBJ1-1

CDR3 DNA: TGTGCCTGGAGTCCGTCCGGCCCTCAGCCCCAGCATTTT
CDR3 protein: CAWSPSGPQPQHF
V gene: TRBV30
clone size: many
D gene: NA
J gene: TRBJ1-5

CDR3 DNA: TGTGCCATCAGTGTAACAGGGGACGGCTACACCTTC
CDR3 protein: CAISVTGDGYTF
V gene: TRBV10-3
clone size: NA
D gene: TRBD1
J gene: TRBJ1-2

CDR3 DNA: TGTGCCAGTAACCCCGGGACAGGGGTAGGCTACACCTTC
CDR3 protein: CASNPGTGVGYTF
V gene: TRBV19
clone size: few
D gene: TRBD1
J gene: TRBJ1-2

CDR3 DNA: TGTGCCAGCAGCTTGTATTTCCGGGACAGCTACGAGCAGTACTTC
CDR3 protein: CASSLYFRDSYEQYF
V gene: TRBV5-4
clone size: few
D gene: TRBD1
J gene: TRBJ2-7

CDR3 DNA: TGCAGCCCACCCACAGGAAACACCATATATTTT
CDR3 protein: CSPPTGNTIYF
V gene: TRBV29-1
clone size: few
D gene: NA
J gene: TRBJ1-3

CDR3 DNA: TGCAGCGTGGCTAGCGGGGCCTACGAGCAGTACTTC
CDR3 protein: CSVASGAYEQYF
V gene: TRBV29-1
clone size: many
D gene: TRBD2
J gene: TRBJ2-7

CDR3 DNA: TGTGCCAGCAGCGCCGGACTAGCGGGGGGGCTCAACTACAATGAGCAGTTCTTC
CDR3 protein: CASSAGLAGGLNYNEQFF
V gene: TRBV5-5
clone size: NA
D gene: TRBD2
J gene: TRBJ2-1

CDR3 DNA: TGTGCCAGCAGCTCTACAGGGTCCTCTTACAATGAGCAGTTCTTC
CDR3 protein: CASSSTGSSYNEQFF
V gene: TRBV7-8
clone size: many
D gene: NA
J gene: TRBJ2-1

CDR3 DNA: TGCAGCGCAGATGGGAGCGGGGGGGCCCTGGATGAGCAGTTCTTC
CDR3 protein: CSADGSGGALDEQFF
V gene: TRBV29-1
clone size: many
D gene: TRBD2
J gene: TRBJ2-1

CDR3 DNA: TGCGCCAGCAGTGGGACTGGAGATACGCAGTATTTT
CDR3 protein: CASSGTGDTQYF
V gene: TRBV10-2
clone size: many
D gene: NA
J gene: TRBJ2-3

CDR3 DNA: TGTGCCAGCTCACCACCCAACAATCAGCCCCAGCATTTT
CDR3 protein: CASSPPNNQPQHF
V gene: TRBV18
clone size: many
D gene: NA
J gene: TRBJ1-5

CDR3 DNA: TGTGCCAGCAGCCAAGACCTTGACAGACACTATGGCTACACCTTC
CDR3 protein: CASSQDLDRHYGYTF
V gene: TRBV3-2
clone size: NA
D gene: NA
J gene: TRBJ1-2

CDR3 DNA: TGTGCCAGCAGCTATCGTTCCGGGGGCAAAGCTTTCTTT
CDR3 protein: CASSYRSGGKAFF
V gene: TRBV7-3
clone size: many
D gene: NA
J gene: TRBJ1-1

CDR3 DNA: TGTGCCAGCAAGGGCAGCTATTACGAGCAGTACTTC
CDR3 protein: CASKGSYYEQYF
V gene: TRBV27
clone size: many
D gene: NA
J gene: TRBJ2-7

CDR3 DNA: TGCAGCGTTAAGCCTGATAATGAAAAACTGTTTTTT
CDR3 protein: CSVKPDNEKLFF
V gene: TRBV29-1
clone size: NA
D gene: NA
J gene: TRBJ1-4